These T cell receptor beta chains were read from a single sample in a study of T cells in Graves' hyperthyroidism and ophthalmopathy. Each CDR3 protein is one row after TCRdb ran MiXCR on the multiplex PCR reads. The sample carries around 660,000 distinct CDR3 sequences, 45% recorded once. Sequencing was performed on peripheral blood or thyroid tissue (not recorded which). These receptors were collected from an adult man with Graves' disease, either hyperthyroidism or ophthalmopathy (not recorded which). CDR3s include the opening cysteine and the closing phenylalanine or tryptophan. A D gene is named only where the DNA matches it firmly. Some rows have no size entry. The others give once, few or many, or a class for an expanded clone.

cdr3_aa	cdr3_nt	clone_size	v_call	d_call	j_call
CSVGNHREGETQYF	TGCAGCGTTGGGAATCACAGGGAGGGAGAGACCCAGTACTTC	.	TRBV29-1	.	TRBJ2-5
CASTPPGRVYEQYF	TGTGCCAGCACCCCCCCAGGCAGGGTTTACGAGCAGTACTTC	few	TRBV7-9	.	TRBJ2-7
CASSPLQQGTEAFF	TGTGCCAGCAGTCCACTTCAACAGGGCACTGAAGCTTTCTTT	few	TRBV6-1	.	TRBJ1-1
CSARGQGRNGEAFF	TGCAGTGCTAGGGGACAGGGGAGGAACGGTGAAGCTTTCTTT	few	TRBV20-1	TRBD1	TRBJ1-1
CARTRPGQNNYGYTF	TGTGCTAGAACCCGCCCAGGGCAGAACAACTATGGCTACACCTTC	.	TRBV9	.	TRBJ1-2
CASRGTGFYGYTF	TGTGCCAGCAGGGGGACAGGGTTTTATGGCTACACCTTC	few	TRBV12-3/TRBV12-4	TRBD1	TRBJ1-2
CASSRSGGGGYGYTF	TGTGCCAGCAGCAGATCAGGTGGAGGGGGCTATGGCTACACCTTC	.	TRBV13	.	TRBJ1-2
CATSDPRTGGEKLFF	TGTGCCACCAGTGATCCTCGGACAGGCGGCGAAAAACTGTTTTTT	many	TRBV24-1	TRBD1	TRBJ1-4
CASAPRTGRAQPQHF	TGTGCCAGCGCTCCCCGGACAGGGCGGGCTCAGCCCCAGCATTTT	few	TRBV19	TRBD1	TRBJ1-5
CASSVGTGDSPLHF	TGTGCCAGCAGCGTTGGGACAGGTGATTCACCCCTCCACTTT	many	TRBV9	TRBD1	TRBJ1-6
CASSAGSSGAQTQYF	TGTGCCAGCAGCGCAGGCAGTAGCGGGGCACAGACCCAGTACTTC	.	TRBV9	TRBD2	TRBJ2-5
CATSDPGGGVGETQYF	TGTGCCACCAGTGACCCAGGGGGGGGGGTAGGAGAGACCCAGTACTTC	.	TRBV24-1	.	TRBJ2-5
CASSETPTEISYEQYF	TGTGCCAGCAGTGAAACCCCGACAGAGATATCCTACGAGCAGTACTTC	.	TRBV2	.	TRBJ2-7
CSSQDGLGNTIYF	TGCAGCTCTCAGGACGGACTTGGAAACACCATATATTTT	.	TRBV29-1	.	TRBJ1-3
CASSFGSGANYGYTF	.	.	TRBV5-4	.	TRBJ1-2
CASSHGRADGAFF	TGCGCCAGCAGCCACGGACGAGCCGACGGTGCTTTCTTT	many	TRBV10-1	.	TRBJ1-1
CASSAPGTGWNTEAFF	TGCGCCAGCAGCGCGCCTGGGACAGGGTGGAACACTGAAGCTTTCTTT	.	TRBV5-1	TRBD1	TRBJ1-1
CASSLGLAGNTIYF	TGTGCCAGCAGCTTAGGGTTGGCCGGAAACACCATATATTTT	many	TRBV5-1	.	TRBJ1-3
CASSGREGNTIYF	TGTGCCAGCAGCGGCAGGGAAGGAAACACCATATATTTT	many	TRBV9	.	TRBJ1-3
CSASDGTGDNQPQHF	TGCAGTGCTAGCGACGGGACAGGGGATAATCAGCCCCAGCATTTT	.	TRBV20-1	TRBD1	TRBJ1-5
CASSLTGDQRGYTF	TGCGCCAGCAGCTTAACAGGGGATCAACGCGGCTACACCTTC	.	TRBV7-9	TRBD1	TRBJ1-2
CASSEPGGELFF	TGTGCCAGCAGTGAACCGGGCGGGGAGCTGTTTTTT	.	TRBV6-1	.	TRBJ2-2
CASSLTPGDSENTIYF	TGTGCCAGCAGCTTGACCCCGGGCGACTCTGAAAACACCATATATTTT	once	TRBV7-2	.	TRBJ1-3